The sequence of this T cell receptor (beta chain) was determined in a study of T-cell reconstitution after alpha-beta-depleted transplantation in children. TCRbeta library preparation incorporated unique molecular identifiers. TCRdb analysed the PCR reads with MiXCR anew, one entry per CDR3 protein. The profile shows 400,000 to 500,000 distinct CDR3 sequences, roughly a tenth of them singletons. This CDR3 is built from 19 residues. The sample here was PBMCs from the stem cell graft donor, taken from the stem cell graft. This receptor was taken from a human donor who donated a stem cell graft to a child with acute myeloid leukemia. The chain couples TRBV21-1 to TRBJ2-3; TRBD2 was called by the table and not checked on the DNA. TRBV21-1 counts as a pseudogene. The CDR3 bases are TGTGCCAGCAGACTATTTAGGCTTCCGGGACTAAGGTACACAGATACGCAGTATTTT. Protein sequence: CASRLFRLPGLRYTDTQYF.